The rows below give T cell receptor beta chains drawn from one sample of a study of cytotoxic CD8 clonotypes in ibrutinib-treated CLL. The repertoire was sequenced with immunoSEQ multiplex PCR; TCRdb's copy has only in-frame clones and lacks some. The sample includes some 150,000 clones, about 84% of them seen just once. The material sequenced was PBMCs, taken after 36 months of ibrutinib treatment. The receptors here all came from a human donor with chronic lymphocytic leukemia. Each CDR3 is given with its conserved first and last residue. D genes are given only for firm matches. Clone size is given for some rows only: seen once, a few or many times, or a class if the clone is expanded.

clone size: -
J gene: TRBJ1-1
V gene: TRBV15
D gene: -
CDR3 DNA: TGTGCCACCAGCAGAGATCGGTTGTTTAGGCAGAAAGGGGAGAACACTGAAGCTTTCTTT
CDR3 protein: CATSRDRLFRQKGENTEAFF

clone size: once
J gene: TRBJ2-1
V gene: TRBV7-9
D gene: -
CDR3 DNA: TGTGCCAGCAGCTTAGATTTTAGGGACCTAAGTCCCTACAATGAGCAGTTCTTC
CDR3 protein: CASSLDFRDLSPYNEQFF

clone size: -
J gene: TRBJ2-7
V gene: TRBV15
D gene: TRBD1
CDR3 DNA: TGTGCCACCAGCAGAGAGGATCGGGACAGGGGGTTCGACGAGCAGTACTTC
CDR3 protein: CATSREDRDRGFDEQYF

clone size: many
J gene: TRBJ1-5
V gene: TRBV6-1
D gene: TRBD1
CDR3 DNA: TGTGCCAGTGACAGGGCCAGGGATAGCAATCAGCCCCAGCATTTT
CDR3 protein: CASDRARDSNQPQHF

clone size: -
J gene: TRBJ1-1
V gene: TRBV6-5
D gene: -
CDR3 DNA: TGTGCCAGCAGAAGCGGAGGTACTGAAGCTTTCTTT
CDR3 protein: CASRSGGTEAFF

clone size: -
J gene: TRBJ1-1
V gene: TRBV27
D gene: -
CDR3 DNA: TGTGCCAGCAGTTTATCTGGGGGGCTCGGCACTGAAGCTTTCTTT
CDR3 protein: CASSLSGGLGTEAFF

clone size: -
J gene: TRBJ1-2
V gene: TRBV28
D gene: TRBD1
CDR3 DNA: TGTGCCAGCAGTTTTCGACAGGGATCGTACTATGGCTACACCTTC
CDR3 protein: CASSFRQGSYYGYTF

clone size: -
J gene: TRBJ2-1
V gene: TRBV6-5
D gene: -
CDR3 DNA: TGTGCCAGCAGTTACTACTCAGGGAGGAATGAGCAGTTCTTC
CDR3 protein: CASSYYSGRNEQFF

clone size: -
J gene: TRBJ2-7
V gene: TRBV7-7
D gene: TRBD1
CDR3 DNA: TGTGCCAGCAGCCCTAGACCCAGGGGGAGCCGCTACGAGCAGTACTTC
CDR3 protein: CASSPRPRGSRYEQYF

clone size: -
J gene: TRBJ2-7
V gene: TRBV7-2
D gene: TRBD1
CDR3 DNA: TGTGCCAGCAGCGCCTGGGACAGGGGTTTACAGCAGTACTTC
CDR3 protein: CASSAWDRGLQQYF

clone size: -
J gene: TRBJ1-1
V gene: TRBV6-5
D gene: -
CDR3 DNA: TGTGCCAGCAGTTACTCGAACGGGTTTAAAGCTTTCTTT
CDR3 protein: CASSYSNGFKAFF

clone size: -
J gene: TRBJ1-5
V gene: TRBV27
D gene: -
CDR3 DNA: TGTGCCAGCAGTCCTATGCCCCCCGATAGCAATCAGCCCCAGCATTTT
CDR3 protein: CASSPMPPDSNQPQHF

clone size: -
J gene: TRBJ2-3
V gene: TRBV5-1
D gene: TRBD1
CDR3 DNA: TGCGCCAGCAGCTCCGGGACAGGGGCATCAGATACGCAGTATTTT
CDR3 protein: CASSSGTGASDTQYF

clone size: -
J gene: TRBJ2-2
V gene: TRBV5-1
D gene: -
CDR3 DNA: TGCGCCAGCAGCTTGCGGGGCGGGGAGCTGTTTTTT
CDR3 protein: CASSLRGGELFF

clone size: few
J gene: TRBJ2-7
V gene: TRBV5-1
D gene: -
CDR3 DNA: TGCGCCAGCAGCTCATATTCTTTGTCCTACGAGCAGTACTTC
CDR3 protein: CASSSYSLSYEQYF

clone size: -
J gene: TRBJ1-2
V gene: TRBV6-5
D gene: TRBD1
CDR3 DNA: TGTGCCAGCAGTAAGGCCGGGACAGGAGACGGCTACACCTTC
CDR3 protein: CASSKAGTGDGYTF

clone size: -
J gene: TRBJ2-1
V gene: TRBV2
D gene: -
CDR3 DNA: TGTGCCGCCGGAGAACAGGCCTACAATGAGCAGTTCTTC
CDR3 protein: CAAGEQAYNEQFF

clone size: -
J gene: TRBJ2-6
V gene: TRBV7-7
D gene: -
CDR3 DNA: TGTGCCAGCAGCCCAACCCCGAGCTTAGAGGCTTCTGGGGCCAACGTCCTGACTTTC
CDR3 protein: CASSPTPSLEASGANVLTF

clone size: -
J gene: TRBJ2-3
V gene: TRBV11-1
D gene: -
CDR3 DNA: TGTGCCAGCAGCTCGGGACACCCAGGCACAGATACGCAGTATTTT
CDR3 protein: CASSSGHPGTDTQYF

clone size: once
J gene: TRBJ2-2
V gene: TRBV10-1
D gene: -
CDR3 DNA: TGCGCCAGCCGGACAAACACCGGGGAGCTGTTTTTT
CDR3 protein: CASRTNTGELFF

clone size: -
J gene: TRBJ2-2
V gene: TRBV29-1
D gene: TRBD1
CDR3 DNA: TGCAGCGTTGGTAGGGGGCAGGCCGGGGAGCTGTTTTTT
CDR3 protein: CSVGRGQAGELFF

clone size: -
J gene: TRBJ2-3
V gene: TRBV7-3
D gene: TRBD1
CDR3 DNA: TGTGCCAGCAGCCCTGACAGGGGAACGCAGTATTTT
CDR3 protein: CASSPDRGTQYF

clone size: -
J gene: TRBJ1-1
V gene: TRBV19
D gene: -
CDR3 DNA: TGTGCCAGTAGTATAGACCGTCAAGAGTTCAGGGCTGGTGAAGCTTTCTTT
CDR3 protein: CASSIDRQEFRAGEAFF

clone size: -
J gene: TRBJ2-5
V gene: TRBV29-1
D gene: -
CDR3 DNA: TGCAGCGTTACCAGGGGTTTCGAAGAGACCCAGTACTTC
CDR3 protein: CSVTRGFEETQYF

clone size: -
J gene: TRBJ2-7
V gene: TRBV4-1
D gene: TRBD2
CDR3 DNA: TGTGCCAGCAGGGACACTAGCGGGGGCTACGAGCAGTACTTC
CDR3 protein: CASRDTSGGYEQYF

clone size: -
J gene: TRBJ1-2
V gene: TRBV7-9
D gene: -
CDR3 DNA: TGTGCCAGCAGCTTAGTGGGGATACTCGCTAACTATGGCTACACCTTC
CDR3 protein: CASSLVGILANYGYTF

clone size: -
J gene: TRBJ2-7
V gene: TRBV20-1
D gene: -
CDR3 DNA: TGCAGTGCCCCAGGCGGCGAGCAGTACTTC
CDR3 protein: CSAPGGEQYF

clone size: -
J gene: TRBJ2-1
V gene: TRBV4-2
D gene: TRBD2
CDR3 DNA: TGTGCCAGCAGCCAAGAGGGACTAGCGAGCTACAATGAGCAGTTCTTC
CDR3 protein: CASSQEGLASYNEQFF

clone size: -
J gene: TRBJ1-6
V gene: TRBV5-4
D gene: -
CDR3 DNA: TGTGCCAGCAGCCTACGTAATTCACCCCTCCACTTT
CDR3 protein: CASSLRNSPLHF

clone size: -
J gene: TRBJ2-1
V gene: TRBV20-1
D gene: -
CDR3 DNA: TGCAGTGCTAGTCGACAGCCCGGTGATCTCTTC
CDR3 protein: CSASRQPGDLF

clone size: -
J gene: TRBJ2-7
V gene: TRBV28
D gene: TRBD2
CDR3 DNA: TGTGCCAGCACCTCTAGCGGGGGGTCCTCCTACGAGCAGTACTTC
CDR3 protein: CASTSSGGSSYEQYF

clone size: -
J gene: TRBJ1-1
V gene: TRBV30
D gene: -
CDR3 DNA: TGTGCCTGGAGTGTACGGGGGGATACTGAAGCTTTCTTT
CDR3 protein: CAWSVRGDTEAFF

clone size: -
J gene: TRBJ1-2
V gene: TRBV7-3
D gene: -
CDR3 DNA: TGTGCCAGCAGCTACGGGACCTATGGCTACACCTTC
CDR3 protein: CASSYGTYGYTF

clone size: -
J gene: TRBJ2-1
V gene: TRBV10-3
D gene: -
CDR3 DNA: TGTGCCATCACCAGGGACAATGAGCAGTTCTTC
CDR3 protein: CAITRDNEQFF

clone size: medium-sized
J gene: TRBJ1-1
V gene: TRBV19
D gene: -
CDR3 DNA: TGTGCCAGTAGTTGGTGGAGGTGGGACACTGAAGCTTTCTTT
CDR3 protein: CASSWWRWDTEAFF

clone size: -
J gene: TRBJ2-5
V gene: TRBV6-5
D gene: -
CDR3 DNA: TGTGCCACTTGCCCCAATTTCTTGGGGGAGACCCAGTACTTC
CDR3 protein: CATCPNFLGETQYF

clone size: -
J gene: TRBJ2-1
V gene: TRBV28
D gene: -
CDR3 DNA: TGTGCCAGCAGTCTGAGGGGGGTCAACAATGAGCAGTTCTTC
CDR3 protein: CASSLRGVNNEQFF

clone size: -
J gene: TRBJ1-2
V gene: TRBV7-9
D gene: -
CDR3 DNA: TGTGCCAGCAGCTTAGCAGGGGGACGGAGTAACTATGGCTACACCTTC
CDR3 protein: CASSLAGGRSNYGYTF

clone size: -
J gene: TRBJ1-4
V gene: TRBV7-6
D gene: TRBD1
CDR3 DNA: TGTGCCAGCAGCGTGTACAGGGGCCTTGGTGAAAAACTGTTTTTT
CDR3 protein: CASSVYRGLGEKLFF

clone size: few
J gene: TRBJ2-7
V gene: TRBV12-5
D gene: TRBD1
CDR3 DNA: TGTGCTAGTGGCTTCGGACAGGGTGACGAGCAGTACTTC
CDR3 protein: CASGFGQGDEQYF

clone size: -
J gene: TRBJ2-7
V gene: TRBV7-2
D gene: -
CDR3 DNA: TGTGCCAGCAGACAGGGTCAAGAGCAGTACTTC
CDR3 protein: CASRQGQEQYF

clone size: -
J gene: TRBJ1-1
V gene: TRBV11-2
D gene: TRBD1
CDR3 DNA: TGTGCCAGCAGCTTAGGTCTCTCGACAGGGGCGCCCACTGAAGCTTTCTTT
CDR3 protein: CASSLGLSTGAPTEAFF

clone size: -
J gene: TRBJ2-3
V gene: TRBV6-5
D gene: -
CDR3 DNA: TGTGCCAGCCAATCAGACACAGATACGCAGTATTTT
CDR3 protein: CASQSDTDTQYF

clone size: -
J gene: TRBJ2-5
V gene: TRBV19
D gene: -
CDR3 DNA: TGTGCCAGTAGTATAGGAGGACTCATAAAAGAGACCCAGTACTTC
CDR3 protein: CASSIGGLIKETQYF

clone size: -
J gene: TRBJ2-7
V gene: TRBV11-2
D gene: -
CDR3 DNA: TGTGCCAGCAGCCCAGGGTCAGGGTCACCCTACGAGCAGTACTTC
CDR3 protein: CASSPGSGSPYEQYF

clone size: -
J gene: TRBJ2-2
V gene: TRBV5-5
D gene: -
CDR3 DNA: TGTGCCAGCGCCTCCTCATGGCCCCTGGGGGCCGGGGAGCTGTTTTTT
CDR3 protein: CASASSWPLGAGELFF

clone size: -
J gene: TRBJ2-1
V gene: TRBV27
D gene: -
CDR3 DNA: TGTGCCAGCAGTCTCCAGGGGTACTCCTACAATGAGCAGTTCTTC
CDR3 protein: CASSLQGYSYNEQFF

clone size: -
J gene: TRBJ1-6
V gene: TRBV25-1
D gene: TRBD1
CDR3 DNA: TGTGCCAGCAGTCTAGGGACAGCAGCTCCCCTCCACTTT
CDR3 protein: CASSLGTAAPLHF

clone size: -
J gene: TRBJ2-2
V gene: TRBV5-1
D gene: TRBD2
CDR3 DNA: TGCGCCACCTCCATCGGGACTATTGGCACCGGGGAGCTGTTTTTT
CDR3 protein: CATSIGTIGTGELFF

clone size: -
J gene: TRBJ1-2
V gene: TRBV5-1
D gene: -
CDR3 DNA: TGCGCCAGCAGCTCCCAGGGCTCTAACTATGGCTACACCTTC
CDR3 protein: CASSSQGSNYGYTF

clone size: -
J gene: TRBJ2-2
V gene: TRBV29-1
D gene: TRBD1
CDR3 DNA: TGCAGCGCCGGCCCCATTCCGGGACAGGGGTTCACCGGGGAGCTGTTTTTT
CDR3 protein: CSAGPIPGQGFTGELFF